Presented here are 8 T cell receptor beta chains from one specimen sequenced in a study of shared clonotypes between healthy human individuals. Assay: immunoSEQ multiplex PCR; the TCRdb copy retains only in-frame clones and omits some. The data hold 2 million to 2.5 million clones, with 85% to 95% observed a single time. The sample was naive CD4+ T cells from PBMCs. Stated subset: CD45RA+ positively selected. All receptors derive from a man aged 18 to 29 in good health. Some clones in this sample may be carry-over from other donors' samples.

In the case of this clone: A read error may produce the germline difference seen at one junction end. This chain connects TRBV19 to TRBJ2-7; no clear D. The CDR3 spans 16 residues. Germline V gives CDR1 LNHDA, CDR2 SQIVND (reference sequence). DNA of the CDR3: TGTGCCAGTAGTAGGGGATATAGTGGCCGCGCCTACGAGCTGTACTTC. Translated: CASSRGYSGRAYELYF.

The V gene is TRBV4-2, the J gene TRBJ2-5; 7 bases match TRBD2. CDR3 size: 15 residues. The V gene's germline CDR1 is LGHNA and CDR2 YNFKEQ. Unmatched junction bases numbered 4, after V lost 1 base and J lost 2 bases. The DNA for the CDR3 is TGTGCCAGCAGCCAAGGGGGGGGGAGGCAAGAGACCCAGTACTTC. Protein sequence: CASSQGGGRQETQYF.

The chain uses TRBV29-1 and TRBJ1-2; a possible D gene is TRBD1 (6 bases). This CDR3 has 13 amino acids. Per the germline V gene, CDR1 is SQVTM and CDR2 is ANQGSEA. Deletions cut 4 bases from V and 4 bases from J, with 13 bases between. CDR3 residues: CSVVTPGAYGYTF. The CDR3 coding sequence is TGCAGCGTTGTAACTCCAGGGGCCTATGGCTACACCTTC.

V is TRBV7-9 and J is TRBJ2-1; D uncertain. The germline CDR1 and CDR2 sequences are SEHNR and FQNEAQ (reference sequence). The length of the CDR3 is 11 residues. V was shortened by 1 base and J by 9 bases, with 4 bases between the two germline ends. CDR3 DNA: TGTGCCAGCAGCTTAGAGGCTGAGCAGTTCTTC. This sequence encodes CASSLEAEQFF.

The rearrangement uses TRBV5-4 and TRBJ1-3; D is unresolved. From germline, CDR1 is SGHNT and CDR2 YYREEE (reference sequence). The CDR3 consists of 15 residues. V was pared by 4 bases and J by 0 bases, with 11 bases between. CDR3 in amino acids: CASSQGPSSGNTIYF. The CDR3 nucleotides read TGTGCCAGCAGCCAAGGACCGAGCTCTGGAAACACCATATATTTT.

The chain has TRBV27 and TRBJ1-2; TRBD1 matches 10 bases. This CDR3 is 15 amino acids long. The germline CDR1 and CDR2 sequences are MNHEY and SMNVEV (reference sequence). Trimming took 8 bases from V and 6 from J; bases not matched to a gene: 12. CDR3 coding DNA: TGTGCCAGCGGCCTCCGAGACAGGGGGCGGGATGGCTACACCTTC. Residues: CASGLRDRGRDGYTF.

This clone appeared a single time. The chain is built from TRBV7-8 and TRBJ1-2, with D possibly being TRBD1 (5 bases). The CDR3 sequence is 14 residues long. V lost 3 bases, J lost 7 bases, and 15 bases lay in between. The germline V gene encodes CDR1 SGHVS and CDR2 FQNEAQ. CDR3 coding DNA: TGTGCCAGCAGCTTGGGGCCACCTCGCGCTGGCTACACCTTC. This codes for CASSLGPPRAGYTF.

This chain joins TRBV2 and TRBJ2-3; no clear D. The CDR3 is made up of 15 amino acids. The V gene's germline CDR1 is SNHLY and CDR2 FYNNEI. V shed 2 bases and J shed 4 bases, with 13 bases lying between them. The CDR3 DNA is TGTGCCAGCAGTGAACTACTAAGGAGCCCAGATACGCAGTATTTT. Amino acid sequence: CASSELLRSPDTQYF. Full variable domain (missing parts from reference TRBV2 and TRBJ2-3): EPEVTQTPSHQVTQMGQEVILRCVPISNHLYFYWYRQILGQKVEFLVSFYNNEISEKSEIFDDQFSVERPDGSNFTLKIRSTKLEDSAMYFCASSELLRSPDTQYFGPGTRLTVL.